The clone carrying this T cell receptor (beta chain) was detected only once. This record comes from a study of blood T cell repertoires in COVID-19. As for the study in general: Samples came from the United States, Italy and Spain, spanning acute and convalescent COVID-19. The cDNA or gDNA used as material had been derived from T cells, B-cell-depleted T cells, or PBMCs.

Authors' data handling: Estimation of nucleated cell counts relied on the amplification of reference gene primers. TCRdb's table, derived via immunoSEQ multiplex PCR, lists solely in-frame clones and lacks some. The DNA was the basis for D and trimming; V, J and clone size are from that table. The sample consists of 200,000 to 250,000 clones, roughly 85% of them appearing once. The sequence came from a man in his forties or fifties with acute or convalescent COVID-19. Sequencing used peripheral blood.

The CDR3 spells CASGGSGELFF. The CDR3 coding sequence is TGTGCCTCGGGGGGGTCCGGGGAGCTGTTTTTT. The chain joins TRBV10-3 to TRBJ2-2; 8 bases are shared with TRBD2. V shed 11 bases, J shed 6 bases, and the junction held 2 bases outside the gene matches. Germline loops: CDR1 ENHRY, CDR2 SYGVKD. The CDR3 consists of 11 residues.